Below are 27 T cell receptor beta chains sequenced from a single sample in a study of shared clonotypes between healthy human individuals. TCRdb's table, derived via immunoSEQ multiplex PCR, lists solely in-frame clones and lacks some. Here the sample spans under 2.5 million clones, about 90% being singletons. Sequences were obtained from naive CD4+ T cells from PBMCs. Subset: CD45RA+ positively selected. Receptors originate from a man between 18 and 29 years old in good health. Some clones in this sample may be carry-over from other donors' samples.

The gene calls are TRBV28 and TRBJ2-7; D is uncertain. The CDR3 runs 15 residues. CDR1 is MDHEN and CDR2 is SYDVKM in the germline V gene. The V end was cut by 6 bases, the J end by 4 bases, with 19 bases between. CDR3 DNA sequence: TGTGCCAGCAGCACACCTCTCGCGCCCGATTACGAGCAGTACTTC. The encoded protein is CASSTPLAPDYEQYF.

This rearrangement joins TRBV5-8 to TRBJ2-7; D may be TRBD2 (5 bases). V lost 4 bases and J 12 bases, leaving 11 bases between the germline ends. Looked up from germline, CDR1 is SGHTS and CDR2 is YDEGEE. The CDR3 contains 10 residues. CDR3 protein: CASSRTGVYF. The CDR3, as DNA: TGTGCCAGCAGCAGGACCGGGGTGTACTTC.

This CDR3 reads CASSGQGGFAEAFF. The CDR3 nucleotides read TGTGCCAGCAGCGGACAGGGGGGGTTCGCTGAAGCTTTCTTT. The genes are TRBV9 and TRBJ1-1, with 9 bases matching TRBD1. Germline CDR1 reads SGDLS; CDR2 reads YYNGEE. The CDR3 runs to 14 residues. The V segment lost 3 bases and the J segment 6 bases; nucleotides outside the gene matches: 6.

The count of this clone is one. At the DNA level, this CDR3 is encoded by other sequences in the same sample as well. This chain links TRBV14 with TRBJ2-3; D not certain. Per germline, CDR1 SGHDN and CDR2 FVKESK. The CDR3 is 12 amino acids. V lost 1 base to trimming and J lost 7 bases, with 6 bases between them. CDR3 in amino acids: CASSQGRHTQYF. CDR3 nucleotides: TGTGCCAGCAGCCAAGGGCGCCATACGCAGTATTTT.

The chain combines TRBV9 with TRBJ2-5; D may be TRBD2 (6 bases). This CDR3 has 13 amino acids. In germline, CDR1 is SGDLS, CDR2 YYNGEE. Trimming took off 4 bases at V and 2 bases at J, with 9 bases between the two ends. The CDR3 nucleotides read TGTGCCAGCAGCCGCGGGGCACAAGAGACCCAGTACTTC. It is translated as CASSRGAQETQYF.

A few counts support this clone. This chain joins TRBV30 and TRBJ1-1; D gene uncertain. This CDR3 is built from 13 residues. Trimming left V 4 bases short and J 1 base short, with 10 bases between. CDR1 is GTSNPN, CDR2 SVGIG, per germline (reference sequence). As DNA, the CDR3 is TGTGCCTGGATGGCCCAGGCGAACACTGAAGCTTTCTTT. Amino acids: CAWMAQANTEAFF.

The gene calls are TRBV4-1 and TRBJ2-3; TRBD2 aligns across 11 bases. V lost 0 bases and J lost 2; bases outside the gene matches: 10. The CDR3 is 19 residues long. Germline loops: CDR1 MGHRA, CDR2 YSYEKL. Here the CDR3 reads CASSQELSGTSGVTDTQYF. CDR3 bases: TGCGCCAGCAGCCAAGAACTAAGCGGGACTAGCGGAGTCACAGATACGCAGTATTTT.

The CDR3 protein is CASQRTETQYF. The CDR3 region has the DNA TGTGCCAGCCAAAGAACGGAGACCCAGTACTTC. The chain employs TRBV7-9 and TRBJ2-5; D unresolved. The CDR3 is made up of 11 amino acids. The germline V gene has CDR1 SEHNR and CDR2 FQNEAQ (reference sequence). V shed 8 bases and J shed 5 bases, with 9 bases lying between them.

Only one count was recorded for this clone. V usage is TRBV2 and J usage is TRBJ2-7; possibly TRBD1 for D (5 bases). Deletions cut 5 bases from V and 11 bases from J, with 13 bases between. Germline CDR1 is SNHLY and CDR2 is FYNNEI. The CDR3 sequence is 11 residues long. This chain's CDR3 is CASSSTEQKYF. CDR3 bases: TGTGCCAGCAGTTCGACAGAGCAGAAGTACTTC.

The chain joins TRBV6-5 to TRBJ2-3; weak D call: TRBD1 (6 bases). Germline assignment: CDR1 MNHEY and CDR2 SVGAGI. Trimming took 3 bases from V and 5 from J, leaving 12 bases between them. This CDR3 is 14 amino acids long. The CDR3 region has the DNA TGTGCCAGCAGTTATCCCAGGGGCGGAGATACGCAGTATTTT. As protein: CASSYPRGGDTQYF.

This chain links TRBV5-6 with TRBJ1-2; 9 bases fit TRBD1. CDR1 and CDR2 from the germline V gene are SGHDT and YYEEEE. The V and J ends lost 5 bases and 6 bases, in that order; junction bases with no gene match: 14. This CDR3 region has 16 residues. CDR3 residues: CASRRQDRTGDNGYTF. DNA of the CDR3: TGTGCCAGCAGAAGGCAGGATCGGACAGGGGATAATGGCTACACCTTC. The whole variable domain, filled in from reference TRBV5-6 and TRBJ1-2, reads DAGVTQSPTHLIKTRGQQVTLRCSPKSGHDTVSWYQQALGQGPQFIFQYYEEEERQRGNFPDRFSGHQFPNYSSELNVNALLLGDSALYLCASRRQDRTGDNGYTFGSGTRLTVV.

This rearrangement joins TRBV5-1 to TRBJ2-6; D is tentatively TRBD1 or TRBD2 (5 bases each). CDR3 length: 17 amino acids. The ends were cut back, 0 bases at V and 1 base at J, with 11 bases in the middle. Germline loops: CDR1 SGHRS, CDR2 YFSETQ. The CDR3 reads CASSLGDRASGANVLTF. CDR3 nucleotide sequence: TGCGCCAGCAGCTTGGGGGACCGAGCGTCTGGGGCCAACGTCCTGACTTTC.

This chain connects TRBV5-6 to TRBJ2-5; D is undetermined. The CDR3 loop spans 12 amino acids. In germline, CDR1 is SGHDT, CDR2 YYEEEE. V was shortened by 2 bases and J by 4 bases, with 6 bases between the two germline ends. CDR3: CASSFSRETQYF. The CDR3 DNA follows: TGTGCCAGCAGCTTTTCGCGAGAGACCCAGTACTTC.

Only one count was recorded for this clone. The chain employs TRBV7-2 and TRBJ2-1; D perhaps matches TRBD2 (6 bases). Trimming removed 0 bases from V and 15 bases from J, with 15 bases in between. Germline CDR1 is SGHTA and CDR2 is FQGNSA. The CDR3 covers 13 residues. CDR3 in DNA: TGTGCCAGCAGCTTAGCGAGGAGCGAGGAGGGGTTCTTC. Its translation is CASSLARSEEGFF.

This clone appeared once. The chain uses TRBV15 and TRBJ1-2; D is ambiguous. Looked up from germline, CDR1 is LNHNV and CDR2 is YYDKDF (reference sequence). CDR3 length: 15 residues. The V gene lost 1 base and the J gene lost 2 bases, with 11 bases spanning the gap. Here the CDR3 reads CATSRGSAGNYGYTF. In DNA, the CDR3 is TGTGCCACCAGCAGAGGGTCCGCGGGAAACTATGGCTACACCTTC.

CDR3 residues: CASLTSYNEQFF. For the CDR3, the DNA is TGCGCCAGCCTCACTTCCTACAATGAGCAGTTCTTC. The chain combines TRBV23-1 with TRBJ2-1; the D is unclear. TRBV23-1 is an ORF; its function is uncertain. V shed 8 bases and J shed 1 base, with 6 bases lying between them. There are 12 residues in the CDR3.

The V gene is TRBV11-2, the J gene TRBJ2-1, with 9 positions matching TRBD2. The CDR3 extends over 17 amino acids. Germline V gene data show CDR1 as SGHAT and CDR2 as FQNNGV. J gave up 2 bases and V 1 base, and 6 bases lay outside the gene matches. The CDR3 coding sequence is TGTGCCAGCAGCTTAGTACCGACTAGCGGTCCCTACAATGAGCAGTTCTTC. The encoded protein is CASSLVPTSGPYNEQFF.

This clone was found a few times. As DNA, the CDR3 is TGTGCCAGCAGTTTAGCGGACAGGGAAGCTTTCTTT. Its translation: CASSLADREAFF. J is TRBJ1-1 and V is TRBV28, with 7 bases aligning to TRBD1. There are 12 residues in the CDR3. From germline, CDR1 is MDHEN and CDR2 SYDVKM. Trimming at V came to 2 bases and at J to 8 bases, leaving 2 bases not matched to a gene.

V gene TRBV19 combines with J gene TRBJ1-5; 7 nucleotides align to TRBD1. Trimming cost V 5 bases and J 7 bases; bases outside gene matches: 14. This CDR3 has 16 residues. Germline CDR1 and CDR2: LNHDA and SQIVND (reference sequence). The CDR3 DNA reads TGTGCCAGTAGTGGATCCCGACAGGGATTTCAACAGCCCCAGCATTTT. The encoded protein is CASSGSRQGFQQPQHF.

This clone occurred a few times. The rearrangement links TRBV6-5 to TRBJ1-1; no firm D call. V was shortened by 6 bases and J by 0 bases, with 11 bases between the two germline ends. Germline CDR1 reads MNHEY; CDR2 reads SVGAGI. This CDR3 contains 14 residues. CDR3 sequence: CASSPGIMNTEAFF. DNA for the CDR3: TGTGCCAGCAGCCCTGGAATAATGAACACTGAAGCTTTCTTT.

Turning to this clone: This sample also contains other DNA sequences that code for the same CDR3. The chain carries TRBV11-2 and TRBJ2-3; possibly TRBD1 or TRBD2 for D (5 bases each). Germline V gene data show CDR1 as SGHAT and CDR2 as FQNNGV. Trimming took 5 bases from V and 0 from J, leaving 9 bases between them. The CDR3 extends over 14 amino acids. In DNA form, the CDR3 reads TGTGCCAGCAGCCTGGGGGTTAGCACAGATACGCAGTATTTT. Its protein is CASSLGVSTDTQYF. The variable domain in full, completed from reference TRBV11-2 and TRBJ2-3, reads EAGVAQSPRYKIIEKRQSVAFWCNPISGHATLYWYQQILGQGPKLLIQFQNNGVVDDSQLPKDRFSAERLKGVDSTLKIQPAKLEDSAVYLCASSLGVSTDTQYFGPGTRLTVL.

The genes are TRBV6-5 and TRBJ2-3; 8 positions match TRBD1. V lost 6 bases, J lost 0 bases, and 5 bases stayed unmatched. This CDR3 region has 15 residues. Germline CDR1 is MNHEY and CDR2 is SVGAGI. CDR3 region: CASRSQGASTDTQYF. CDR3 sequence (DNA): TGTGCCAGCAGATCTCAGGGGGCTAGCACAGATACGCAGTATTTT.

There are a few counts of this clone. The chain joins TRBV19 to TRBJ1-5; D is uncertain. CDR3 length: 13 residues. Germline V CDR1 and CDR2: LNHDA, SQIVND (reference sequence). With 10 bases removed from V and 4 bases from J, the gap between germline ends came to 14 bases. In nucleotides, the CDR3 is TGTGCCATAGCGGCAAGCGGGAATCAGCCCCAGCATTTT. It encodes CAIAASGNQPQHF.

In its sample, this clone was seen once. The rearrangement uses TRBV4-2 and TRBJ1-5; maybe TRBD1 (5 bases). The length of the CDR3 is 16 residues. Germline CDR1 reads LGHNA; CDR2 reads YNFKEQ. V dropped 0 bases and J dropped 7 bases, with 16 bases sitting between them. The CDR3 sequence is CASSQDKQGGSQPQHF. The CDR3 DNA reads TGTGCCAGCAGCCAAGATAAGCAGGGCGGGAGCCAGCCCCAGCATTTT.

This clone came up once. The chain joins TRBV28 to TRBJ2-2, with D perhaps matching TRBD1 (6 bases). The CDR3 runs to 18 residues. CDR1 and CDR2 from the germline V gene are MDHEN and SYDVKM. V dropped 0 bases and J dropped 4 bases, with 18 bases sitting between them. The CDR3 sequence is CASSLWGAGQRTTGELFF. The CDR3 DNA sequence: TGTGCCAGCAGTTTATGGGGGGCAGGGCAGAGGACCACCGGGGAGCTGTTTTTT.

This chain connects TRBV10-3 to TRBJ1-2; 8 nucleotides line up with TRBD1. The CDR3 totals 13 residues. V gave up 4 bases and J gave up 7 bases; unmatched junction bases: 5. The germline V gene has CDR1 ENHRY and CDR2 SYGVKD. In nucleotides, the CDR3 is TGTGCCATCAGTGGCTCGGACAGGGCTGGCTACACCTTC. This translates into CAISGSDRAGYTF.

V and J are TRBV5-1 and TRBJ1-4, with TRBD1 matching 7 bases. The length of the CDR3 is 12 residues. CDR1 SGHRS and CDR2 YFSETQ come from the germline V gene. V was clipped by 8 bases and J by 7 bases; unmatched bases: 5. The DNA for the CDR3 is TGCGCCAGTCGACAGGGTGGTGAAAAACTGTTTTTT. Its protein is CASRQGGEKLFF.